The 27 T cell receptor beta chains presented below share a single source sample, sequenced in a study of T cell repertoires in cytomegalovirus infection (dated by TCRdb to between 2017 and 2020). TCRdb names Illumina HiSeq 1500 as the instrument used. TCRdb reprocessed the public reads (quality trimming at Q25 with fastp, clone calling with MiXCR) and kept in-frame beta chains. Merged by CDR3 protein, the rows form single entries marked with the most common genes and DNA. In all, the sample holds about 220,000 distinct CDR3 sequences, and roughly 34% of those were seen once. The ten largest clones take up 59% of the sample. Their recognized antigens are unknown. The treatment or condition label for this specimen denotes: in vitro stimulation with specific CMV peptide epitopes to enrich CMV-specific T cells. The sequences come from CD8+ T cells from cultured PBMCs, collected from culture after CMV antigen stimulation. Source of these receptors: a human donor in good health (CMV status not recorded). Some clones in this sample may be carry-over from other donors' samples.

This rearrangement joins TRBV7-6 to TRBJ2-2; D is unclear. This CDR3 contains 13 residues. Germline V gives CDR1 SGHVS, CDR2 FNYEAQ. V was shortened by 2 bases and J by 5 bases, with 6 bases between the two germline ends. CDR3 in amino acids: CASSLPGTGELFF. The CDR3 DNA reads as TGTGCCAGCAGCTTACCTGGGACCGGGGAGCTGTTTTTT.

This rearrangement joins TRBV7-2 to TRBJ2-5; 7 bases are a match to TRBD2. V shed 0 bases, J shed 5 bases, and the junction held 9 bases outside the gene matches. Looked up from germline, CDR1 is SGHTA and CDR2 is FQGNSA. The CDR3 contains 16 residues. DNA of the CDR3: TGTGCCAGCAGCTTAGCGACAGCGGGACTGAGGGAGACCCAGTACTTC. Protein sequence: CASSLATAGLRETQYF.

The chain couples TRBV27 to TRBJ2-3; D may be TRBD1 or TRBD2 (5 bases each). Germline V CDR1 and CDR2: MNHEY, SMNVEV (reference sequence). The CDR3 is 15 amino acids. Trimming took 4 bases from V and 0 from J, leaving 11 bases between them. The CDR3 sequence: CASSWDPLSTDTQYF. The CDR3 nucleotides read TGTGCCAGCAGTTGGGACCCCCTGAGCACAGATACGCAGTATTTT.

The chain joins TRBV7-9 to TRBJ2-7; 9 bases fit TRBD1. The V segment lost 5 bases and the J segment 4 bases; nucleotides outside the gene matches: 12. CDR3 length: 16 amino acids. Germline V gives CDR1 SEHNR, CDR2 FQNEAQ (reference sequence). The CDR3 region has the DNA TGTGCCAGCAGCCCTTTACCGGGACAGGGCCCTTACGAGCAGTACTTC. Protein sequence: CASSPLPGQGPYEQYF.

Details on this clonotype: One end of the junction varies from germline; a read error may be responsible. The chain combines TRBV11-2 with TRBJ2-4; TRBD1 or TRBD2 may be the D gene (6 bases each). Germline V gives CDR1 SGHAT, CDR2 FQNNGV. The CDR3 is made up of 17 amino acids. The CDR3 sequence: CASRDPRGGGEKNIPYF. The CDR3, as DNA: TGTGCCAGCAGGGACCCCAGAGGAGGGGGAGAAAAAAACATTCCGTACTTC.

The rearrangement joins TRBV11-2 to TRBJ2-3, with 14 positions matching TRBD2. CDR3 length: 18 amino acids. Per the germline V gene, CDR1 is SGHAT and CDR2 is FQNNGV. Losses at the gene ends were 1 base for V and 0 bases for J; bases not matched to a gene: 3. The CDR3, as DNA: TGTGCCAGCAGCTTAGGACTAGCGGGGGGGTCAAGCACAGATACGCAGTATTTT. Translation: CASSLGLAGGSSTDTQYF.

In DNA form, the CDR3 reads TGTGCCAGCAGCCCCCAGTCCGCCTACGAGCAGTACTTC. Residues: CASSPQSAYEQYF. The chain couples TRBV13 to TRBJ2-7; D is uncertain. The V gene's germline CDR1 is PRHDT and CDR2 FYEKMQ (reference sequence). The germline V and J ends were trimmed by 5 bases and 2 bases, with 10 bases remaining between them. This CDR3 spans 13 amino acids.

V is TRBV12-3 or TRBV12-4 and J is TRBJ2-7; 7 nucleotides align to TRBD1. V dropped 5 bases and J dropped 5; count of bases not matched to a gene: 6. The CDR3 runs to 13 residues. The CDR3 region has the DNA TGTGCCAGCAGTACGACAGGGCAGGACGAGCAGTACTTC. Protein sequence: CASSTTGQDEQYF.

On this clonotype: A much larger clone differs from this one at a single base, so this may be a read error. V usage is TRBV7-2 and J usage is TRBJ2-7; D possibly corresponds to TRBD2 (5 bases). This CDR3 is 16 amino acids long. Between the trimmed V and J ends, which lost 1 base and 5 bases, there was a span of 18 bases. CDR1 is SGHTA, CDR2 FQGNSA, per germline. In DNA form, the CDR3 reads TGTGCCAGCAGCTTAGGGGTGGTCCGGGGAAGGGACGAGCAGTACTTC. Amino acids: CASSLGVVRGRDEQYF.

The chain is built from TRBV5-6 and TRBJ1-5; tentatively, D is TRBD1 (6 bases). Trimming shortened V by 4 bases and J by 2 bases, and 10 bases separated the two germline ends. Looked up from germline, CDR1 is SGHDT and CDR2 is YYEEEE. CDR3 size: 14 residues. The CDR3 sequence is CASSHRTGNQPQHF. CDR3 nucleotides: TGTGCCAGCAGCCATAGGACAGGCAATCAGCCCCAGCATTTT.

By proportion, this clonotype is medium-sized. The V gene is TRBV14, the J gene TRBJ2-1; possible D gene TRBD2, 6 bases. The CDR3 runs 14 residues. CDR1 is SGHDN and CDR2 is FVKESK in the germline V gene. The V gene lost 0 bases and the J gene lost 5 bases, with 8 bases spanning the gap. This chain's CDR3 is CASSQEWGDNEQFF. DNA for the CDR3: TGTGCCAGCAGCCAAGAGTGGGGGGACAATGAGCAGTTCTTC.

DNA for the CDR3: TGTGCCAGCAGTGAAAGGGGTAGCCGAAGCTCCTACAATGAGCAGTTCTTC. It yields the protein CASSERGSRSSYNEQFF. The chain couples TRBV2 to TRBJ2-1, with TRBD1 as a possible D gene (5 bases). The germline CDR1 and CDR2 sequences are SNHLY and FYNNEI. The CDR3 consists of 17 residues. V shed 2 bases and J shed 0 bases, with 14 bases lying between them.

The CDR3 bases are TGTGCCAGCAGTGTACGGGGGGAGGGGGCGAGCTACGAGCAGTACTTC. This gives the protein CASSVRGEGASYEQYF. This sequence joins TRBV6-1 and TRBJ2-7; D possibly matches TRBD1 or TRBD2 (7 bases each). This CDR3 has 16 residues. Germline V CDR1 and CDR2: MNHNS, SASEGT. V was clipped by 4 bases and J by 3 bases, with 19 bases between them.

The V call is TRBV28, the J call TRBJ1-6; D not resolved. Trimming stripped 6 bases from V and 0 bases from J, with 15 bases between. CDR1 MDHEN and CDR2 SYDVKM come from the germline V gene. CDR3 length equals 17 residues. The CDR3 nucleotides are TGTGCCAGCAGCCTTCCTGGGGAGGCCTCCTATAATTCACCCCTCCACTTT. Translating it yields CASSLPGEASYNSPLHF.

This clonotype was picked up one time. The chain has TRBV28 and TRBJ2-7; the match to TRBD1 covers 9 bases. Looked up from germline, CDR1 is MDHEN and CDR2 is SYDVKM. The CDR3 covers 15 residues. V was clipped by 4 bases and J by 3 bases; unmatched bases: 7. CDR3 nucleotides: TGTGCCAGCAGTTGGACAGGGGAAGTAGACTACGAGCAGTACTTC. Amino acid sequence: CASSWTGEVDYEQYF.

This clonotype was recorded at least ten times. The CDR3 spells CASSSTGTNEKLFF. CDR3 nucleotides: TGTGCCAGCAGCTCTACGGGGACTAATGAAAAACTGTTTTTT. The J gene is TRBJ1-4, the V gene TRBV7-6; D gene uncertain. Germline-derived CDR1 and CDR2 are SGHVS and FNYEAQ. The CDR3 has 14 residues. V lost 4 bases and J 2 bases, leaving 8 bases between the germline ends.

This clonotype was counted a few times. The chain uses TRBV6-5 and TRBJ1-3; 7 nucleotides align to TRBD1. There are 15 residues in the CDR3. With 8 bases clipped from V and 4 bases from J, the junction kept 11 bases outside the gene matches. Germline V gene sequence: CDR1 MNHEY, CDR2 SVGAGI. CDR3 protein: CASYPFTGEGNTIYF. As DNA, the CDR3 is TGTGCCAGCTACCCCTTTACAGGGGAGGGAAACACCATATATTTT.

This clonotype has only a few counts. J is TRBJ2-1 and V is TRBV11-3; perhaps TRBD1 as D (6 bases). V lost 5 bases to trimming and J lost 9 bases, with 20 bases between them. There are 15 residues in the CDR3. Per the germline V gene, CDR1 is SGHNT and CDR2 is YENEEA. CDR3 region: CASSNRDTLRGEQFF. The CDR3 nucleotides read TGTGCCAGCAGCAACCGGGACACCTTACGCGGTGAGCAGTTCTTC.

J is TRBJ2-2 and V is TRBV5-4, with TRBD2 matching over 10 bases. The CDR3 is 17 residues long. Germline V lookup: CDR1 SGHNT, CDR2 YYREEE (reference sequence). V lost 1 base and J lost 7; bases outside the gene matches: 10. CDR3 bases: TGTGCCAGCAGCTTGTCCAGCGGGAGGGCCTTGAGCGGGGAGCTGTTTTTT. This codes for CASSLSSGRALSGELFF. Looking up the rest from reference TRBV5-4 and TRBJ2-2 gives the full variable domain: ETGVTQSPTHLIKTRGQQVTLRCSSQSGHNTVSWYQQALGQGPQFIFQYYREEENGRGNFPPRFSGLQFPNYSSELNVNALELDDSALYLCASSLSSGRALSGELFFGEGSRLTVL.

This sequence joins TRBV12-3 or TRBV12-4 and TRBJ1-6; maybe TRBD1 (6 bases). The V and J ends lost 6 bases and 9 bases respectively, with 18 bases between them. The CDR3 has 15 residues. CDR3 loop: CASSEQQGPGSPLHF. CDR3 sequence (DNA): TGTGCCAGCAGCGAGCAACAGGGCCCGGGTTCACCCCTCCACTTT.

This clonotype was picked up one time. This chain joins TRBV5-1 and TRBJ2-1; D is uncertain. This CDR3 comprises 13 residues. V gave up 6 bases and J gave up 4 bases, with 11 bases separating them. CDR1 SGHRS and CDR2 YFSETQ come from the germline V gene. CDR3 DNA sequence: TGCGCCAGCAATTCTCCAGGTTACAATGAGCAGTTCTTC. This gives the protein CASNSPGYNEQFF.

This clonotype has a handful of counts. The J gene is TRBJ1-3, the V gene TRBV6-1, with D tentatively TRBD1 (6 bases). With 3 bases removed from V and 0 bases from J, the gap between germline ends came to 9 bases. The CDR3 contains 15 residues. Germline CDR1 MNHNS, CDR2 SASEGT. The CDR3 region is CASSELGASGNTIYF. The CDR3 coding sequence is TGTGCCAGCAGTGAGCTGGGGGCCTCTGGAAACACCATATATTTT.

The chain uses TRBV20-1 and TRBJ2-7; a possible D gene is TRBD2 (5 bases). This CDR3 region has 15 residues. CDR1 is DFQATT, CDR2 SNEGSKA, per germline (reference sequence). The V and J ends lost 2 bases and 0 bases respectively, with 14 bases between them. As DNA, the CDR3 is TGCAGTGCTAGACATGGACTGGGGAGCTCCTACGAGCAGTACTTC. Translating it yields CSARHGLGSSYEQYF.

This clonotype occurred a few times. The chain combines TRBV5-6 with TRBJ1-1, with unresolved D. Trimming stripped 0 bases from V and 0 bases from J, with 6 bases between. Germline V CDR1 and CDR2: SGHDT, YYEEEE. The CDR3 covers 14 residues. This CDR3 reads CASSLGSMNTEAFF. The CDR3, as DNA: TGTGCCAGCAGCTTGGGGAGCATGAACACTGAAGCTTTCTTT.

This chain uses TRBV19 with TRBJ2-7, with 8 bases aligning to TRBD1. Unmatched junction bases numbered 13, after V lost 10 bases and J lost 2 bases. Germline lookup yields CDR1 LNHDA and CDR2 SQIVND (reference sequence). The CDR3 totals 15 residues. The CDR3 reads CATTGPGGPPYEQYF. Written as DNA, the CDR3 is TGTGCCACCACCGGCCCAGGGGGCCCCCCCTACGAGCAGTACTTC.

This clonotype showed up many times. V gene TRBV11-2 combines with J gene TRBJ1-3; 8 positions agree with TRBD1. From germline, CDR1 is SGHAT and CDR2 FQNNGV. This CDR3 has 15 residues. Trimming at V came to 6 bases and at J to 0 bases, leaving 4 bases not matched to a gene. The CDR3 loop is CASSWDRSSGNTIYF. CDR3 coding DNA: TGTGCCAGCAGTTGGGACAGGAGCTCTGGAAACACCATATATTTT.

This chain links TRBV9 with TRBJ2-7; D remains unclear. The CDR3 sequence is 14 residues long. V lost 2 bases to trimming and J lost 2 bases, with 11 bases between them. Germline loops: CDR1 SGDLS, CDR2 YYNGEE. The CDR3 protein is CASSVAPQPYEQYF. The DNA for the CDR3 is TGTGCCAGCAGCGTGGCCCCGCAACCCTACGAGCAGTACTTC.